Listed here are 27 T cell receptor beta chains from one sample, sequenced in a study of blood T cell repertoires in COVID-19. Libraries were prepared by immunoSEQ multiplex PCR; TCRdb keeps only in-frame clonotypes and omits some of them. The repertoire holds about 430,000 clones, with 80% to 90% as singletons. Sequencing was performed on PBMCs or T cells enriched from blood (not recorded which). The receptor source for this set is a man in his thirties or forties who had recovered from COVID-19.

This chain joins TRBV7-6 and TRBJ1-5; TRBD1 matches at 9 bases. The V and J ends lost 5 bases and 8 bases, in that order; junction bases with no gene match: 7. Germline V gives CDR1 SGHVS, CDR2 FNYEAQ. This CDR3 has 14 residues. CDR3 in DNA: TGTGCCAGCAGCGAAACAGGGGGCGGTGAGCCCCAGCATTTT. As protein: CASSETGGGEPQHF.

V and J are TRBV29-1 and TRBJ2-7; TRBD2 is a possible D gene (5 bases). Germline V gives CDR1 SQVTM, CDR2 ANQGSEA. The CDR3 spans 16 residues. Trimming left V 5 bases short and J 3 bases short, with 23 bases between. CDR3 in DNA: TGCAGCGTTCGCGGAGGTCCTGGACGTGGGAACTACGAGCAGTACTTC. Translation gives CSVRGGPGRGNYEQYF.

CDR3 loop: CASSQGISDTQYF. The CDR3 bases are TGCGCCAGCAGCCAGGGGATTTCAGATACGCAGTATTTT. This sequence joins TRBV10-2 and TRBJ2-3, with TRBD1 as a possible D gene (6 bases). The CDR3 sequence is 13 residues long. From germline, CDR1 is WSHSY and CDR2 SAAADI. Trimming stripped 6 bases from V and 4 bases from J, with 11 bases between.

The chain employs TRBV5-4 and TRBJ2-1, with TRBD2 matching over 7 bases. V was pared by 0 bases and J by 4 bases, with 4 bases of the junction left unmatched. Germline V gives CDR1 SGHNT, CDR2 YYREEE (reference sequence). This CDR3 is 15 amino acids long. CDR3 nucleotide sequence: TGTGCCAGCAGCTTGGGCGGGAGCCTGTACAATGAGCAGTTCTTC. The encoded protein is CASSLGGSLYNEQFF.

The J gene is TRBJ2-3, the V gene TRBV19, with 9 positions matching TRBD1. V gave up 2 bases and J gave up 4 bases; unmatched junction bases: 4. The CDR3 consists of 15 residues. The germline V gene has CDR1 LNHDA and CDR2 SQIVND (reference sequence). The CDR3 is CASSIKGQGSDTQYF. The DNA for the CDR3 is TGTGCCAGTAGTATAAAGGGACAGGGTTCAGATACGCAGTATTTT. The full variable domain, rest sourced from reference TRBV19 and TRBJ2-3, is DGGITQSPKYLFRKEGQNVTLSCEQNLNHDAMYWYRQDPGQGLRLIYYSQIVNDFQKGDIAEGYSVSREKKESFPLTVTSAQKNPTAFYLCASSIKGQGSDTQYFGPGTRLTVL.

The CDR3 coding sequence is TGTGCCAGCAGTTATCGGCAGGTTAATTCACCCCTCCACTTT. Its protein is CASSYRQVNSPLHF. V and J are TRBV2 and TRBJ1-6; D ambiguous. The CDR3 contains 14 residues. V lost 5 bases to trimming and J lost 6 bases, with 11 bases between them. The germline CDR1 and CDR2 sequences are SNHLY and FYNNEI.

This rearrangement joins TRBV5-4 to TRBJ1-1; D call uncertain. The germline gives CDR1 SGHNT, CDR2 YYREEE (reference sequence). Trimming stripped 2 bases from V and 7 bases from J, with 12 bases between. The CDR3 spans 13 residues. The CDR3 spells CASSFKDSVEAFF. CDR3 nucleotide sequence: TGTGCCAGCAGCTTTAAGGACTCAGTTGAAGCTTTCTTT.

The rearrangement joins TRBV27 to TRBJ2-5, with D perhaps TRBD1 (6 bases). Trimming cost V 6 bases and J 4 bases, with 18 bases left between them. Germline V gene data show CDR1 as MNHEY and CDR2 as SMNVEV (reference sequence). This CDR3 has 15 residues. CDR3 amino acids: CASSQTGSRVETQYF. The CDR3 nucleotides read TGTGCCAGCAGCCAGACAGGCTCGAGGGTAGAGACCCAGTACTTC.

The chain carries TRBV7-9 and TRBJ1-2; 7 nucleotides align to TRBD1. The CDR3 extends over 14 amino acids. From germline, CDR1 is SEHNR and CDR2 FQNEAQ (reference sequence). With V trimmed by 4 bases and J by 5 bases, 7 bases remained unmatched. The CDR3 sequence is CASSSGTELYGYTF. The CDR3 bases are TGTGCCAGCAGCTCCGGGACAGAACTGTATGGCTACACCTTC.

This clone was seen just once. This chain connects TRBV28 to TRBJ1-3, with 7 bases that match TRBD1. This CDR3 is 13 amino acids long. V dropped 5 bases and J dropped 5; count of bases not matched to a gene: 3. The germline V gene has CDR1 MDHEN and CDR2 SYDVKM. CDR3 DNA: TGTGCCAGCAGTCTACAGGGGAGAAACACCATATATTTT. This encodes CASSLQGRNTIYF. The full variable domain, its missing parts supplied by reference TRBV28 and TRBJ1-3, is DVKVTQSSRYLVKRTGEKVFLECVQDMDHENMFWYRQDPGLGLRLIYFSYDVKMKEKGDIPEGYSVSREKKERFSLILESASTNQTSMYLCASSLQGRNTIYFGEGSWLTVV.

Ten or more counts support this clone. This chain joins TRBV7-9 and TRBJ2-1; TRBD2 matches 12 bases. CDR3 length equals 20 residues. Germline trimming cut 5 bases from V and 5 bases from J; bases unmatched to any gene: 19. CDR1 SEHNR and CDR2 FQNEAQ come from the germline V gene (reference sequence). The CDR3 sequence is CASSRGASLLAGGPNNEQFF. The CDR3 DNA reads as TGTGCCAGCAGCAGGGGCGCCAGCTTACTAGCGGGAGGACCTAACAATGAGCAGTTCTTC.

For this clone: The sample holds other DNA sequences that translate to the same CDR3. The gene calls are TRBV28 and TRBJ1-1; D ambiguous. Germline loops: CDR1 MDHEN, CDR2 SYDVKM. The V end lost 2 bases, the J end lost 2 bases, and 3 bases lay between the germline ends. The CDR3 totals 12 residues. CDR3 sequence: CASSLPNTEAFF. DNA for the CDR3: TGTGCCAGCAGTTTACCTAACACTGAAGCTTTCTTT.

The V gene is TRBV6-5, the J gene TRBJ1-4, with D perhaps TRBD1 (6 bases). Germline lookup yields CDR1 MNHEY and CDR2 SVGAGI. The germline V and J ends were trimmed by 8 bases and 3 bases, with 13 bases remaining between them. There are 14 residues in the CDR3. The CDR3 nucleotides read TGTGCCAGCGGACAGCCTCAGGCTAATGAAAAACTGTTTTTT. As protein: CASGQPQANEKLFF.

The chain employs TRBV2 and TRBJ2-1, with 7 bases aligning to TRBD2. The germline CDR1 and CDR2 sequences are SNHLY and FYNNEI. This CDR3 spans 13 amino acids. V lost 7 bases and J lost 4; bases outside the gene matches: 4. CDR3 residues: CASTSGSYNEQFF. CDR3 bases: TGTGCCAGCACTAGCGGATCTTACAATGAGCAGTTCTTC.

Here the CDR3 DNA reads TGTGCCAGCAGCTTAGCTAGCGGGAGGGCCTCCGACTACAATGAGCAGTTCTTC. This sequence encodes CASSLASGRASDYNEQFF. The rearrangement uses TRBV7-9 and TRBJ2-1; TRBD2 matches 11 bases. The CDR3 is 18 amino acids. Germline V CDR1 and CDR2: SEHNR, FQNEAQ (reference sequence). Losses at the gene ends were 0 bases for V and 3 bases for J; bases not matched to a gene: 7.

This clone has only one observation. The chain links TRBV12-5 to TRBJ1-6, with D hard to call. In germline, CDR1 is LGHNT, CDR2 FRNRAP. The CDR3 is 15 residues long. V lost 3 bases and J 7 bases, leaving 13 bases between the germline ends. The CDR3, as DNA: TGTGCTAGTGGTTTATGGCAGAATCAGAATTCACCCCTCCACTTT. It yields the protein CASGLWQNQNSPLHF.

The chain is built from TRBV28 and TRBJ2-7; TRBD1 matches at 7 bases. The CDR3 extends over 13 amino acids. Germline-derived CDR1 and CDR2 are MDHEN and SYDVKM. Losses at the gene ends were 6 bases for V and 3 bases for J; bases not matched to a gene: 5. The CDR3 reads CASRKGQSYEQYF. CDR3 coding DNA: TGTGCCAGCAGAAAGGGACAGAGCTACGAGCAGTACTTC.

The gene calls are TRBV6-7 and TRBJ1-4; 7 bases match TRBD1. TRBV6-7 is treated as an ORF (open reading frame) with a function not yet certain. CDR3 length equals 15 residues. J gave up 6 bases and V 6 bases, and 10 bases lay outside the gene matches. CDR3 in DNA: TGTGCCAGCAGCAATTGGGCCAGGGGGGATGAAAAACTGTTTTTT. Protein product: CASSNWARGDEKLFF.

As DNA, the CDR3 is TGTGCCAGCAGTACCCGGGGCGGGAACAATGAGCAGTTCTTC. It specifies CASSTRGGNNEQFF. The chain is built from TRBV2 and TRBJ2-1; a possible D gene is TRBD2 (6 bases). The germline V gene has CDR1 SNHLY and CDR2 FYNNEI. The CDR3 length is 14 residues. V lost 5 bases to trimming and J lost 5 bases, with 13 bases between them. The complete variable domain, with remaining parts taken from reference TRBV2 and TRBJ2-1, reads EPEVTQTPSHQVTQMGQEVILRCVPISNHLYFYWYRQILGQKVEFLVSFYNNEISEKSEIFDDQFSVERPDGSNFTLKIRSTKLEDSAMYFCASSTRGGNNEQFFGPGTRLTVL.

DNA for the CDR3: TGTGCCAGCAGCTTCCCTCACCGGGACAGCTCCTACGAGCAGTACTTC. Translated: CASSFPHRDSSYEQYF. The gene calls are TRBV7-9 and TRBJ2-7; 7 bases align to TRBD1. The V and J ends lost 3 bases and 0 bases, in that order; junction bases with no gene match: 8. Germline values: CDR1 SEHNR, CDR2 FQNEAQ (reference sequence). This CDR3 is built from 16 residues.

V gene TRBV24-1 combines with J gene TRBJ2-5, with 7 positions matching TRBD2. The germline gives CDR1 KGHDR, CDR2 SFDVKD. The CDR3 sequence is 14 residues long. V was clipped by 5 bases and J by 2 bases; unmatched bases: 4. CDR3 protein: CATSVAGAQETQYF. In nucleotides, the CDR3 is TGTGCCACCAGTGTGGCGGGAGCACAAGAGACCCAGTACTTC.

This clone came up once. The rearrangement joins TRBV16 to TRBJ1-6; 7 bases are a match to TRBD1. V was clipped by 3 bases and J by 4 bases; unmatched bases: 6. This CDR3 is built from 16 residues. The V gene's germline CDR1 is KGHSY and CDR2 FQNENV. The CDR3, as DNA: TGTGCCAGCAGCCAGCTCGGGACAGAATATAATTCACCCCTCCACTTT. Translation: CASSQLGTEYNSPLHF. Variable domain in full (rest from reference TRBV16 and TRBJ1-6): GEEVAQTPKHLVRGEGQKAKLYCAPIKGHSYVFWYQQVLKNEFKFLISFQNENVFDETGMPKERFSAKCLPNSPCSLEIQATKLEDSAVYFCASSQLGTEYNSPLHFGNGTRLTVT.

This sequence joins TRBV7-9 and TRBJ1-2; 9 bases are shared with TRBD1. The germline V gene encodes CDR1 SEHNR and CDR2 FQNEAQ (reference sequence). The CDR3 has 15 residues. With V trimmed by 0 bases and J by 8 bases, 7 bases remained unmatched. The CDR3 DNA reads TGTGCCAGCAGCTTAGCTCTCGGGACAGGGCAAGGCTACACCTTC. It codes for CASSLALGTGQGYTF.

The CDR3 here is CASSYSSRGDEKLFF. The CDR3 nucleotides read TGTGCCAGCAGTTACTCATCCAGGGGGGATGAAAAACTGTTTTTT. The rearrangement links TRBV6-5 to TRBJ1-4; 7 bases fit TRBD1. Germline assignment: CDR1 MNHEY and CDR2 SVGAGI. J gave up 6 bases and V 0 bases, and 4 bases lay outside the gene matches. The CDR3 sequence is 15 residues long.

This clone was seen a handful of times. The J gene is TRBJ2-7, the V gene TRBV5-5; 12 nucleotides match TRBD2. V gave up 4 bases and J gave up 6 bases; unmatched junction bases: 20. The CDR3 consists of 19 residues. Germline assignment: CDR1 SGHKS and CDR2 YYEKEE (reference sequence). CDR3 amino acids: CASSPRLAGVSYLRSEQYF. CDR3 sequence (DNA): TGTGCCAGCAGCCCAAGACTAGCGGGAGTTTCGTATCTGCGCTCCGAGCAGTACTTC.

J is TRBJ1-5 and V is TRBV19; 10 nucleotides match TRBD1. The germline V gene has CDR1 LNHDA and CDR2 SQIVND (reference sequence). The CDR3 runs 15 residues. V lost 7 bases and J lost 6; bases outside the gene matches: 9. CDR3 nucleotides: TGTGCCAGTAACCTCGACAGGGGGCAGCTTCAGCCCCAGCATTTT. It encodes CASNLDRGQLQPQHF.

The chain joins TRBV4-1 to TRBJ2-6; 10 positions agree with TRBD2. From germline, CDR1 is MGHRA and CDR2 YSYEKL. The V and J ends lost 2 bases and 1 base, in that order; junction bases with no gene match: 5. The CDR3 is made up of 18 amino acids. CDR3 in DNA: TGCGCCAGCAGCCAATTTCTAGCGGGAGAATCTGGGGCCAACGTCCTGACTTTC. Its protein product is CASSQFLAGESGANVLTF.